This T cell receptor (beta chain) was observed in a study of radiotherapy plus CTLA-4 blockade in lung cancer listed by TCRdb under 2018. For context, the study as a whole: Objective responses were observed in 15% to 20% of enrolled patients, and disease control was achieved in 31%. What the work shows at the level of the full study, not this receptor alone: After treatment with radiotherapy and ipilimumab, TCR clones that originated in tumors expanded in peripheral blood. Increased serum interferon-beta after radiation, together with early dynamic changes in blood T cell clones, were reported to be the strongest predictors of response.

The study tested focal radiation therapy combined with CTLA-4 blockade (ipilimumab) in patients with chemo-refractory metastatic non-small-cell lung cancer. This clone occurred once. The specificity of this receptor is unknown. No base quality information exists; no much larger clone differs at one position. Library method: the immunoSEQ multiplex PCR assay. The table comes from immuneACCESS by way of TCRdb, which keeps in-frame sequences with V and J called. Part of the clones is missing from these tables; in studies checked, under half for an unresolved V gene and the rest for unknown reasons. The sample table lists 55,000 to 65,000 clones, roughly three quarters of them with a count of one. The top ten hold 2.9% of the sample. The CDR3 numbers 12 residues from cysteine through phenylalanine. Only the CDR3 DNA stays, 36 bases, in frame from base 1. A distance of 14 bases separates the germline ends of V and J, which lose 6 bases and 10 bases respectively. CDR1 and CDR2 are drawn from the germline V gene: SGHTS, YDEGEE.

The origin of this receptor is a human donor with non-small cell lung cancer who had a complete response to radiotherapy plus ipilimumab. This specimen was peripheral blood, taken from a patient treated with radiotherapy plus ipilimumab. The rearrangement joined TRBV5-8 to TRBJ2-4, with no confident D gene call. CDR3 protein: CASTPRMRIQYF. The DNA sequence is as follows: TGTGCCAGCACCCCCCGTATGCGGATTCAGTACTTC.